This TCR beta chain was observed in a study of human T cells and chemical hapten exposure. Study-level information: The study traced per-sample TCR yield variation mainly to small differences in pooled library volumes.

Trimming stripped 5 bases from V and 13 bases from J, with 15 bases between. This CDR3 is 12 amino acids long. CDR1 is SNHLY and CDR2 is FYNNEI in the germline V gene. Time point of the sample: patch test 3, about 24 weeks after DPC sensitization. Described treatment: therapeutic diphenylcyclopropenone sensitization with weekly scalp DPC. Total RNA was isolated from whole blood that had not been fractionated. This clonotype was counted many times. As yet, its antigen is unknown. Findings and limits, study-wide: Expanded TCRs grouped into significantly more large CDR3 similarity clusters than controls produced. All donors were alopecia patients, so their immunity may differ from that of healthy people. Among TCRs, those above 1 in 1000 frequency were unaffected by DPC sensitization.

TCRdb passed the RACE reads through MiXCR, listing each CDR3 protein once. The sample holds fewer than 50,000 distinct CDR3 sequences; 9.5% are singletons and the top ten take roughly 27%. This chain connects TRBV2 to TRBJ1-5, with unresolved D. The source of this sequence is a man between 45 and 60 years old with alopecia areata. Some clones in this sample may be carry-over from other donors' samples. The sample consisted of whole blood, taken in connection with sensitization to the hapten diphenylcyclopropenone (DPC). CDR3 DNA sequence: TGTGCCAGCAGTTCTGGAGGGCCAGAGCAGCATTTT. This sequence encodes CASSSGGPEQHF. The variable domain in full, with the rest retrieved from reference TRBV2 and TRBJ1-5, is EPEVTQTPSHQVTQMGQEVILRCVPISNHLYFYWYRQILGQKVEFLVSFYNNEISEKSEIFDDQFSVERPDGSNFTLKIRSTKLEDSAMYFCASSSGGPEQHFGDGTRLSIL.